One sample yielded the 4 T cell receptor beta chains listed below, sequenced in a study of shared clonotypes between healthy human individuals. CD45RO-negative CD8 cells positively selected for CCR7 made up the naive population, which excluded terminally differentiated effector memory CD45RA+ cells. Clones were read by immunoSEQ multiplex PCR, and TCRdb kept only the in-frame ones, dropping some. Of some 580,000 clones listed, roughly 98% were seen once; the top ten hold 0.3%. The sequencing sample was made of naive CD8+ T cells sorted from blood. These TCRs come from a man younger than 45 in good health.

V and J are TRBV28 and TRBJ1-1, with D perhaps TRBD1 (5 bases). Germline V lookup: CDR1 MDHEN, CDR2 SYDVKM. V was cut by 3 bases and J by 5 bases, with 13 bases left in between. The CDR3 covers 14 residues. The CDR3 DNA reads TGTGCCAGCAGTTTTGGGGGTTGGGGAACTGAAGCTTTCTTT. It specifies CASSFGGWGTEAFF.

This clone occurred once. This chain connects TRBV27 to TRBJ2-3; TRBD1 or TRBD2 may be the D gene (5 bases each). V was trimmed by 6 bases and J by 6 bases, leaving 16 bases between them. CDR1 and CDR2 (germline): MNHEY, SMNVEV (reference sequence). This CDR3 is 14 amino acids long. This chain's CDR3 is CASSTGTGLDTQYF. The DNA for the CDR3 is TGTGCCAGCAGCACCGGGACCGGGCTTGATACGCAGTATTTT.

The chain recombines TRBV6-1 with TRBJ2-5; perhaps TRBD1 as D (6 bases). V was cut by 3 bases and J by 1 base, with 15 bases left in between. This CDR3 region has 16 residues. Germline V gene lookup returns CDR1 MNHNS and CDR2 SASEGT. For the CDR3, the DNA is TGTGCCAGCAGTGATTTCTTGGACAGCACCCAAGAGACCCAGTACTTC. Residues: CASSDFLDSTQETQYF.

This chain links TRBV6-4 with TRBJ2-7, with 9 bases aligning to TRBD2. The CDR3 loop spans 14 amino acids. The germline CDR1 and CDR2 sequences are MRHNA and SNTAGT. The V gene end was trimmed by 6 bases and the J gene end by 6 bases; junction bases not matched to a gene: 9. CDR3 residues: CASSPSSGRVEQYF. As DNA, the CDR3 is TGTGCCAGCAGCCCGAGTAGCGGGAGAGTCGAGCAGTACTTC.